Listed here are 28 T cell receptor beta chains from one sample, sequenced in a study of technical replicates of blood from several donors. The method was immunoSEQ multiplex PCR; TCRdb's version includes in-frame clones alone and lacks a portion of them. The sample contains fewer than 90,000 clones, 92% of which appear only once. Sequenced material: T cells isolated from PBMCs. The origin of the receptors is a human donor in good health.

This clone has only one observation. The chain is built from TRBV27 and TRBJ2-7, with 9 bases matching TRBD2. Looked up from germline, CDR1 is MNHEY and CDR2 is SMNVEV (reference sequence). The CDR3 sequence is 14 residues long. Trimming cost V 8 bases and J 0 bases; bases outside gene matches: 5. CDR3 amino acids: CASGTSGFSYEQYF. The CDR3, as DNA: TGTGCCAGCGGTACTAGCGGGTTCTCCTACGAGCAGTACTTC.

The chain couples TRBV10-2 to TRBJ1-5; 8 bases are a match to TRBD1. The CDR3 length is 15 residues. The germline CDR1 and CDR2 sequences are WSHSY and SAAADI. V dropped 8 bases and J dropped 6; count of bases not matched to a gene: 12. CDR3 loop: CASRLDRDKGQPQHF. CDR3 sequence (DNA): TGCGCCAGCCGGCTGGACAGGGACAAAGGTCAGCCCCAGCATTTT.

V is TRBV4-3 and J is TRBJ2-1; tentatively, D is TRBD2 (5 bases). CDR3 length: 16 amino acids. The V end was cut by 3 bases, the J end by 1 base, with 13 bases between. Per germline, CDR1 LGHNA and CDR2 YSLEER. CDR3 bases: TGCGCCAGCAGCCATACACTACGGGAATCCTACAATGAGCAGTTCTTC. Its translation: CASSHTLRESYNEQFF.

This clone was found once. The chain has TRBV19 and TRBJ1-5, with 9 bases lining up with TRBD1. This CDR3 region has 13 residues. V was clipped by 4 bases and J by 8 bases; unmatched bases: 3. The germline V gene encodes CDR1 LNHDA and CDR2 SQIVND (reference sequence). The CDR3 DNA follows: TGTGCCAGTAGTAGGGACAGGGAGGAGCCCCAGCATTTT. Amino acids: CASSRDREEPQHF.

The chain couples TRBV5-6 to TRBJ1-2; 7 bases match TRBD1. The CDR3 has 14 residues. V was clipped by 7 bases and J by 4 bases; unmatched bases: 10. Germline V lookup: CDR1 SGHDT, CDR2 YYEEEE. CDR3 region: CASGRQGRFYGYTF. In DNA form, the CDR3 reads TGTGCCAGCGGAAGACAGGGACGGTTCTATGGCTACACCTTC.

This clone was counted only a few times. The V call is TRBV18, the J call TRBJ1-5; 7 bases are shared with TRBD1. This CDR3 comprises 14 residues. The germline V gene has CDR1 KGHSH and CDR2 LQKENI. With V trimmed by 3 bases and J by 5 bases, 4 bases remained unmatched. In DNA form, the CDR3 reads TGTGCCAGCTCACCTGACAGGGCCTATCAGCCCCAGCATTTT. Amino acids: CASSPDRAYQPQHF.

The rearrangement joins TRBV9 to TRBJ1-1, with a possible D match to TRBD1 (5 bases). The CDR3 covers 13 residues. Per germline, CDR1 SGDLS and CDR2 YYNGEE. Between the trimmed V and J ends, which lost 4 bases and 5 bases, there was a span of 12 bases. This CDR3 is CASSSRDLTEAFF. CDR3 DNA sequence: TGTGCCAGCAGCTCCAGGGATTTAACTGAAGCTTTCTTT. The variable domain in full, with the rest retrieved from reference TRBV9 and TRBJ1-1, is DSGVTQTPKHLITATGQRVTLRCSPRSGDLSVYWYQQSLDQGLQFLIQYYNGEERAKGNILERFSAQQFPDLHSELNLSSLELGDSALYFCASSSRDLTEAFFGQGTRLTVV.

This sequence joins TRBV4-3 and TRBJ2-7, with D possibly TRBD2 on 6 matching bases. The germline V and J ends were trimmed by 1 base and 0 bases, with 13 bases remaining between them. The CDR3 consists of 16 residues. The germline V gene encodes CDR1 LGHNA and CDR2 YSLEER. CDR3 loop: CASSQGVADLSYEQYF. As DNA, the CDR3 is TGCGCCAGCAGCCAAGGGGTAGCGGATCTCTCCTACGAGCAGTACTTC.

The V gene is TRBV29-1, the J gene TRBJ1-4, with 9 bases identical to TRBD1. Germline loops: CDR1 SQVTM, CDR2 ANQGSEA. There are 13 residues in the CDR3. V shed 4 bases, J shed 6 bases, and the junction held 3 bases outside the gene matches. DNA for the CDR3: TGCAGCGTTGGACAGGGGGAGGATGAAAAACTGTTTTTT. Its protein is CSVGQGEDEKLFF.

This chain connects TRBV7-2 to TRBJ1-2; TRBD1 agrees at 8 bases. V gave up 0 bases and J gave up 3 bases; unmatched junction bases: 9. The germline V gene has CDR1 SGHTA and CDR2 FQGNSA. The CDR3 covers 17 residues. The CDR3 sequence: CASSLAFNQGAHYGYTF. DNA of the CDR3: TGTGCCAGCAGCTTAGCGTTTAATCAGGGGGCCCACTATGGCTACACCTTC.

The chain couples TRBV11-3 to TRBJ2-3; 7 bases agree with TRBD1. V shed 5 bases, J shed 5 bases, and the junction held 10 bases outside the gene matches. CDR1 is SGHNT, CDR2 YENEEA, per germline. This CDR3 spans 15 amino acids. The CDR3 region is CASSPGDSWGDTQYF. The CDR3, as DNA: TGTGCCAGCAGCCCCGGGGACAGTTGGGGAGATACGCAGTATTTT.

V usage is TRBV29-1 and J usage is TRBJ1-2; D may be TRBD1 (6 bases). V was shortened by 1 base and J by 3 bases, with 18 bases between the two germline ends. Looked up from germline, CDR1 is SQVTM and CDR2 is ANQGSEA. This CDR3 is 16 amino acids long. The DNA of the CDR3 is TGCAGCGTTGAAGTTGTGGACAGAAAGAGCTACTATGGCTACACCTTC. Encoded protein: CSVEVVDRKSYYGYTF.

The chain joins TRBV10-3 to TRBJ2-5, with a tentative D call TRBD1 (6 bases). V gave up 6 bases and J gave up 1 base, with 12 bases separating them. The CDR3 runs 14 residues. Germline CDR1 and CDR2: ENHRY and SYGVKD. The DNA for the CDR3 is TGTGCCATCAGCCCTCAGGGGTTCCAAGAGACCCAGTACTTC. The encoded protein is CAISPQGFQETQYF.

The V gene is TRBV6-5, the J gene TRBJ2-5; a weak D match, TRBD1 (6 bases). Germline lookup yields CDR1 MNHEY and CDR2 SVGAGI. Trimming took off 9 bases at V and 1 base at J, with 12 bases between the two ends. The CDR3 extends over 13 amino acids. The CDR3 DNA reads TGTGCCAGTTTGGGGGCTTCCCAAGAGACCCAGTACTTC. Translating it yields CASLGASQETQYF.

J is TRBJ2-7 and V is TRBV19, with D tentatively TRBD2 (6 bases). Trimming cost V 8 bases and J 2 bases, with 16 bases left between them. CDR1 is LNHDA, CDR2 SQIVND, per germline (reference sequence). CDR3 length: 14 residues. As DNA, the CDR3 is TGTGCCAGTGGACGACTAGGCGCAACCTACGAGCAGTACTTC. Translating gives CASGRLGATYEQYF.

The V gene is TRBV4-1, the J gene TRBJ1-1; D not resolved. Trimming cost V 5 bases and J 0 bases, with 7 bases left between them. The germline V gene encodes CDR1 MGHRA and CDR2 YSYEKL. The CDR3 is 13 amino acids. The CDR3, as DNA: TGCGCCAGCAGCGAAAACATGAACACTGAAGCTTTCTTT. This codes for CASSENMNTEAFF.

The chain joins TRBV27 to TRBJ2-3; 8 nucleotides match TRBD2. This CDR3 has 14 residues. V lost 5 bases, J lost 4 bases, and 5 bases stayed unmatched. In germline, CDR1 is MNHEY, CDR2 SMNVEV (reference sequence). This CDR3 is CASSLGLASDTQYF. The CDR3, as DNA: TGTGCCAGCAGTCTCGGACTAGCCTCAGATACGCAGTATTTT.

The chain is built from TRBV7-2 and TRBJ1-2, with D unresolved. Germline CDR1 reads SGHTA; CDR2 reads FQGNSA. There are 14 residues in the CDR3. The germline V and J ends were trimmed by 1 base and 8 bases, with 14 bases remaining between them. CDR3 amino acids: CASSLVLGAPGYTF. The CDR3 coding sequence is TGTGCCAGCAGCTTAGTTCTGGGAGCCCCCGGCTACACCTTC. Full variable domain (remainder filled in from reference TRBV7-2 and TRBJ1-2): GAGVSQSPSNKVTEKGKDVELRCDPISGHTALYWYRQSLGQGLEFLIYFQGNSAPDKSGLPSDRFSAERTGGSVSTLTIQRTQQEDSAVYLCASSLVLGAPGYTFGSGTRLTVV.

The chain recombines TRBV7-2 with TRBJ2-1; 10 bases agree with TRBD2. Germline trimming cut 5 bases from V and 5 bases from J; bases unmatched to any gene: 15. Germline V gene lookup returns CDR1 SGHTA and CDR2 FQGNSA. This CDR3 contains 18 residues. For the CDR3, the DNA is TGTGCCAGCAGCCCCTTTTTTGGGAGCGGGAGGGCGGACAATGAGCAGTTCTTC. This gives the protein CASSPFFGSGRADNEQFF.

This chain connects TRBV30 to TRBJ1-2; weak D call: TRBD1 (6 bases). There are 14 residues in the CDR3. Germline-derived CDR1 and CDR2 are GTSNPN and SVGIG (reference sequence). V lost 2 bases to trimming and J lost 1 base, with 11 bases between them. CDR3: CAWSPGGGNYGYTF. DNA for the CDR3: TGTGCCTGGAGTCCTGGGGGCGGTAACTATGGCTACACCTTC. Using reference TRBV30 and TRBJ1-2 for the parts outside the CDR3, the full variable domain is SQTIHQWPATLVQPVGSPLSLECTVEGTSNPNLYWYRQAAGRGLQLLFYSVGIGQISSEVPQNLSASRPQDRQFILSSKKLLLSDSGFYLCAWSPGGGNYGYTFGSGTRLTVV.

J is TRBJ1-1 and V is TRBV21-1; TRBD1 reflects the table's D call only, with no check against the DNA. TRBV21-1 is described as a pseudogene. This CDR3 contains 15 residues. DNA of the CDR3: TGTGCCAGCAGCAGAGAACAGAGAATGAACACTGAAGCTTTCTTT. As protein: CASSREQRMNTEAFF.

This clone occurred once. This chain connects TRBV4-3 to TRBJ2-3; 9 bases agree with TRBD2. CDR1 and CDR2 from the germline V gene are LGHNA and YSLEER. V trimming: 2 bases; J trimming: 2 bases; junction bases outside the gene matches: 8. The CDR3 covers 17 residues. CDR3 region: CASSQILAGAFTDTQYF. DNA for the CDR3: TGCGCCAGCAGCCAAATATTAGCGGGAGCATTCACAGATACGCAGTATTTT.

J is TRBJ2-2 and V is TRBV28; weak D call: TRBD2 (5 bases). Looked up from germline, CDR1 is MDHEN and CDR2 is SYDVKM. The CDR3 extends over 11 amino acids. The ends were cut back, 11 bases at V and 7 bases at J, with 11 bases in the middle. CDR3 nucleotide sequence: TGTGCCGAGATGGGAGACGGGGAGCTGTTTTTT. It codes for CAEMGDGELFF.

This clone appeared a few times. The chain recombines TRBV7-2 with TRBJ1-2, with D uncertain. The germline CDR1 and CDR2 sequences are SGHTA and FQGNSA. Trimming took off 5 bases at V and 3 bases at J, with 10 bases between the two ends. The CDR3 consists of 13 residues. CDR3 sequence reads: CASSIPGDYGYTF. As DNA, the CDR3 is TGTGCCAGCAGCATACCAGGTGACTATGGCTACACCTTC.

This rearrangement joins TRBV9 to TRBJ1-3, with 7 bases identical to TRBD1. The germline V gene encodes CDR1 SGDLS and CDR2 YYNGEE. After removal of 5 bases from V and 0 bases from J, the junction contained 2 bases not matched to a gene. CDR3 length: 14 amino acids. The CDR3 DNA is TGTGCCAGCAGTGGACAGGTCTCTGGAAACACCATATATTTT. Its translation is CASSGQVSGNTIYF.

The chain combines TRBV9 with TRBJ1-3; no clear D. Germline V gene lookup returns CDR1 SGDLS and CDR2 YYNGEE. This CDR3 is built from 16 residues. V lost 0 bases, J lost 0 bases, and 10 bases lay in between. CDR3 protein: CASSVDPGGSGNTIYF. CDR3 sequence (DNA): TGTGCCAGCAGCGTAGACCCAGGTGGCTCTGGAAACACCATATATTTT.

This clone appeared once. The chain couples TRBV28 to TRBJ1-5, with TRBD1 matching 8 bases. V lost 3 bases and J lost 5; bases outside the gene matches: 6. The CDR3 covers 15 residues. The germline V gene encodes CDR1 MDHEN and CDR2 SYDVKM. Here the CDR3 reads CASSFVAGGHQPQHF. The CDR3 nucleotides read TGTGCCAGCAGTTTCGTCGCAGGGGGCCATCAGCCCCAGCATTTT. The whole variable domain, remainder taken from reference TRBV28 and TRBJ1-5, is DVKVTQSSRYLVKRTGEKVFLECVQDMDHENMFWYRQDPGLGLRLIYFSYDVKMKEKGDIPEGYSVSREKKERFSLILESASTNQTSMYLCASSFVAGGHQPQHFGDGTRLSIL.

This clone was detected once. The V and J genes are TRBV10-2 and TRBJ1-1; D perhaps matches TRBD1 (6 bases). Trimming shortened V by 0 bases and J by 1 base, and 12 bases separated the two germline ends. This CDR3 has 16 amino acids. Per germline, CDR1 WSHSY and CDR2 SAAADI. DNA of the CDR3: TGCGCCAGCAGTGAGTCGATTACAGGGCAGAACACTGAAGCTTTCTTT. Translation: CASSESITGQNTEAFF.